The clone carrying this T cell receptor (beta chain) appeared a few times. Its antigen is not identified. Researchers report immunoSEQ v3.0 was run at survey level. Here immunoSEQ multiplex PCR was the method, and the copy in TCRdb shows in-frame clones only, minus some. The data contain 14,000 or so clones, about 77% of them singletons. Germline V gene sequence: CDR1 MNHNS, CDR2 SASEGT. This CDR3 region has 13 residues. V dropped 5 bases and J dropped 5 bases, with 12 bases sitting between them. This entry comes from a study of long-term antiretroviral therapy in people with HIV. Findings and limits, study-wide: In HIV, the repertoires covered a tighter span of CDR3 lengths than in controls.

This clonotype was sampled from a man aged 35 to 55 with HIV. The chain uses TRBV6-1 and TRBJ1-1; no definite D call. Sequencing used unsorted PBMCs, obtained 3.1 years after starting antiretroviral therapy. The CDR3 loop is CASSSWQATEAFF. The CDR3 DNA reads TGTGCCAGCAGTTCCTGGCAGGCAACTGAAGCTTTCTTT.